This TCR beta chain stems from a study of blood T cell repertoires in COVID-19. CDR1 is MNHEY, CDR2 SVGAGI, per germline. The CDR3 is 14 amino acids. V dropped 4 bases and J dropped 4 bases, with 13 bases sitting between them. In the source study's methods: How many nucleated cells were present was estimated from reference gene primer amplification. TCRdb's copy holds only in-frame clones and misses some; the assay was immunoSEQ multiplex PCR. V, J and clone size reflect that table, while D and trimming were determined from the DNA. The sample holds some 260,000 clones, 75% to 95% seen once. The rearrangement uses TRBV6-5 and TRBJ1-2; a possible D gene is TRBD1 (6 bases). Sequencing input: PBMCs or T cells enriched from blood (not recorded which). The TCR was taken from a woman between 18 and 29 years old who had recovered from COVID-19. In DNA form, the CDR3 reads TGTGCCAGCAGTTCCGACAGGTCGTCCTATGGCTACACCTTC. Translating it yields CASSSDRSSYGYTF.